This TCR beta chain originates from a study of OX40 agonist ivuxolimab in advanced cancers. This clone was seen a few times. Other DNA variants within this sample encode the same CDR3. This CDR3 region has 15 residues. With V trimmed by 6 bases and J by 3 bases, 9 bases remained unmatched. Looked up from germline, CDR1 is MNHEY and CDR2 is SMNVEV (reference sequence). Assay used: immunoSEQ multiplex PCR; TCRdb lists only in-frame clones, some missing. The data hold about 48,000 clones, with roughly 83% observed a single time. The sequence was collected from an adult with an advanced solid tumor such as melanoma, head and neck, liver or kidney cancer. The sequencing here drew on CD4+ or CD8+ T cells sorted from blood, taken in a trial of the OX40 agonist ivuxolimab. The chain is built from TRBV27 and TRBJ2-3, with TRBD2 matching over 7 bases. The DNA of the CDR3 is TGTGCCAGCAGAAGCGGGGAGGGGAGGACAGATACGCAGTATTTT. Its translation: CASRSGEGRTDTQYF.